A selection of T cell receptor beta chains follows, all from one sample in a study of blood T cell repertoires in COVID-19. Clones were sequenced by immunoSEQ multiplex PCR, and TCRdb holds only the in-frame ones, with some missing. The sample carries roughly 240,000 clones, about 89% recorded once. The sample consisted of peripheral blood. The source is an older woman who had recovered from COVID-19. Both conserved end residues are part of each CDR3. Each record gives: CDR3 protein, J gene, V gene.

CDR3aa: CASSYSWTGAREQFF
j_gene: TRBJ2-1
v_gene: TRBV6-5

CDR3aa: CATSGAFLDEQFF
j_gene: TRBJ2-1
v_gene: TRBV5-1

CDR3aa: CASSIARGNYEQYF
j_gene: TRBJ2-7
v_gene: TRBV19

CDR3aa: CASSTVRGPGQPQHF
j_gene: TRBJ1-5
v_gene: TRBV6-5

CDR3aa: CASTGTGNTDTQYF
j_gene: TRBJ2-3
v_gene: TRBV19

CDR3aa: CASSEQLNTEAFF
j_gene: TRBJ1-1
v_gene: TRBV2

CDR3aa: CASSLSTGRSNSPLHF
j_gene: TRBJ1-6
v_gene: TRBV27

CDR3aa: CASSSRTGTYNEQFF
j_gene: TRBJ2-1
v_gene: TRBV27

CDR3aa: CASSPRLAGAFYEQYF
j_gene: TRBJ2-7
v_gene: TRBV18

CDR3aa: CASSLAGGSSYEQYF
j_gene: TRBJ2-7
v_gene: TRBV7-6

CDR3aa: CASSQGQGAIYGYTF
j_gene: TRBJ1-2
v_gene: TRBV5-4

CDR3aa: CASIPQVGGSYEQYF
j_gene: TRBJ2-7
v_gene: TRBV7-2

CDR3aa: CASSLDRVQGSYTF
j_gene: TRBJ1-2
v_gene: TRBV11-2

CDR3aa: CASSPTGEYSNQPQHF
j_gene: TRBJ1-5
v_gene: TRBV7-3

CDR3aa: CASSPPQGALGNTIYF
j_gene: TRBJ1-3
v_gene: TRBV5-8

CDR3aa: CASSPSGSTDTQYF
j_gene: TRBJ2-3
v_gene: TRBV18

CDR3aa: CASSGEETQYF
j_gene: TRBJ2-5
v_gene: TRBV2

CDR3aa: CASSTSDSLYGYTF
j_gene: TRBJ1-2
v_gene: TRBV6-5

CDR3aa: CSASLAGTGELFF
j_gene: TRBJ2-2
v_gene: TRBV20-1

CDR3aa: CASIRGTGHVNEQFF
j_gene: TRBJ2-1
v_gene: TRBV19

CDR3aa: CASNQGWANVLTF
j_gene: TRBJ2-6
v_gene: TRBV4-2

CDR3aa: CASSLTPQGGLYSYEQYF
j_gene: TRBJ2-7
v_gene: TRBV5-1

CDR3aa: CASSHSSAGGAFF
j_gene: TRBJ1-1
v_gene: TRBV7-6

CDR3aa: CASSTGHPGTGELFF
j_gene: TRBJ2-2
v_gene: TRBV3-1/TRBV3-2

CDR3aa: CASSKFVRGETQYF
j_gene: TRBJ2-5
v_gene: TRBV5-1

CDR3aa: CASTGTANNSPLHF
j_gene: TRBJ1-6
v_gene: TRBV7-2

CDR3aa: CASRGLAVGGFF
j_gene: TRBJ2-1
v_gene: TRBV2

CDR3aa: CAIRWGVDEQYF
j_gene: TRBJ2-7
v_gene: TRBV10-3

CDR3aa: CASSPTGEVTEKLFF
j_gene: TRBJ1-4
v_gene: TRBV7-3

CDR3aa: CSVLGQGAWYGYTF
j_gene: TRBJ1-2
v_gene: TRBV29-1

CDR3aa: CASSLPGQTFYGYTF
j_gene: TRBJ1-2
v_gene: TRBV28

CDR3aa: CASSERGLDNSPLHF
j_gene: TRBJ1-6
v_gene: TRBV6-1

CDR3aa: CASSFEPGGDTGELFF
j_gene: TRBJ2-2
v_gene: TRBV12-1

CDR3aa: CASSSVPGGEQFF
j_gene: TRBJ2-1
v_gene: TRBV5-1

CDR3aa: CASSLAAGLAEQETQYF
j_gene: TRBJ2-5
v_gene: TRBV7-9

CDR3aa: CASSIGTGNSPLHF
j_gene: TRBJ1-6
v_gene: TRBV19

CDR3aa: CASSLFSGSNTEAFF
j_gene: TRBJ1-1
v_gene: TRBV7-7

CDR3aa: CASSDTPYNGGKLFF
j_gene: TRBJ1-4
v_gene: TRBV2

CDR3aa: CASSFLNHLAGSTDTQYF
j_gene: TRBJ2-3
v_gene: TRBV7-8

CDR3aa: CASSQVGGQPQHF
j_gene: TRBJ1-5
v_gene: TRBV14

CDR3aa: CASSLAGTSGGGTDTQYF
j_gene: TRBJ2-3
v_gene: TRBV7-6

CDR3aa: CASSQQGSEKLFF
j_gene: TRBJ1-4
v_gene: TRBV5-4

CDR3aa: CASSVTSGGAGGELFF
j_gene: TRBJ2-2
v_gene: TRBV9

CDR3aa: CASSPTGSYEQYF
j_gene: TRBJ2-7
v_gene: TRBV4-1

CDR3aa: CAAESKGQGVYEQYF
j_gene: TRBJ2-7
v_gene: TRBV6-6

CDR3aa: CASSRTGGLDKNIQYF
j_gene: TRBJ2-4
v_gene: TRBV18

CDR3aa: CASSASGGRYEQYF
j_gene: TRBJ2-7
v_gene: TRBV19

CDR3aa: CASSYSGAPNYGYTF
j_gene: TRBJ1-2
v_gene: TRBV6-5

CDR3aa: CATSDFRGGPTDTQYF
j_gene: TRBJ2-3
v_gene: TRBV24-1

CDR3aa: CASSPRGRGYQPQHF
j_gene: TRBJ1-5
v_gene: TRBV6-5

CDR3aa: CASSPYLHTGGGDEKLFF
j_gene: TRBJ1-4
v_gene: TRBV4-2

CDR3aa: CASSLVSNSPLHF
j_gene: TRBJ1-6
v_gene: TRBV7-2

CDR3aa: CASSHNIGTGDHEQYF
j_gene: TRBJ2-7
v_gene: TRBV4-2

CDR3aa: CASSYSQGNRNEQYF
j_gene: TRBJ2-7
v_gene: TRBV6-5

CDR3aa: CASSADRGDEQFF
j_gene: TRBJ2-1
v_gene: TRBV5-1